A single sample is the source of the 12 T cell receptor beta chains below, sequenced in a study of T-cell memory formation after mild COVID-19. TCRdb re-analysed the 5' RACE reads in MiXCR, keeping a single row per CDR3 protein. The top ten clones hold 0.79% of a sample with some 46,000 distinct CDR3 sequences, 6.6% of them seen once. Input material: PBMCs or a T cell subset sorted from them (not recorded which). Receptors were obtained from an adult who had mild COVID-19 (a few samples of this study predate the infection). Cell type and time point are not known.

This clonotype was seen at least ten times. The gene calls are TRBV7-9 and TRBJ2-1; 8 positions match TRBD2. The trim removed 1 base at V and 0 bases at J, leaving 8 bases unmatched. The CDR3 is 18 amino acids. Germline values: CDR1 SEHNR, CDR2 FQNEAQ (reference sequence). CDR3 sequence reads: CASSLVLAVRSSYNEQFF. CDR3 DNA sequence: TGTGCCAGCAGCTTAGTACTAGCGGTCCGGAGCTCCTACAATGAGCAGTTCTTC.

The CDR3 coding sequence is TGTGCCAGCTCACCAGGACAGAACTATGGCTACACCTTC. Translation gives CASSPGQNYGYTF. The chain carries TRBV18 and TRBJ1-2, with D perhaps matching TRBD1 (6 bases). Germline CDR1 reads KGHSH; CDR2 reads LQKENI. This CDR3 comprises 13 residues. Deletions cut 2 bases from V and 2 bases from J, with 6 bases between.

This clonotype was counted between two and nine times. At one of its ends the junction is not consistent with the germline gene, which may arise from a read error. The V and J genes are TRBV11-2 and TRBJ2-5; D perhaps matches TRBD1 (9 bases). CDR1 and CDR2 (germline): SGHAT, FQNNGV. The CDR3 runs 14 residues. This CDR3 reads CLRGGQGTWETQYF. DNA of the CDR3: TGCTTACGGGGGGGACAGGGTACATGGGAGACCCAGTACTTC.

This clonotype was seen at least ten times. CDR3: CASSQEGAQGLSYGYTF. In DNA form, the CDR3 reads TGCGCCAGCAGCCAAGAGGGAGCCCAGGGTTTGAGCTATGGCTACACCTTC. This sequence joins TRBV4-1 and TRBJ1-2, with a weak D call TRBD1 (5 bases). The CDR3 runs 17 residues. V lost 0 bases and J lost 4, with 18 bases in between. The germline V gene encodes CDR1 MGHRA and CDR2 YSYEKL.

This clonotype has ten or more counts. V and J are TRBV3-1 and TRBJ2-7; 7 positions agree with TRBD2. This CDR3 comprises 12 residues. The germline CDR1 and CDR2 sequences are LGHDT and YNNKEL (reference sequence). V lost 9 bases, J lost 6 bases, and 8 bases stayed unmatched. CDR3 loop: CASGDGRVEQYF. The CDR3 nucleotides are TGTGCCAGTGGTGATGGGAGGGTCGAGCAGTACTTC.

The table lists this clonotype with many counts. The chain is built from TRBV27 and TRBJ2-7, with D perhaps matching TRBD2 (5 bases). This CDR3 comprises 14 residues. The ends were cut back, 3 bases at V and 0 bases at J, with 9 bases in the middle. Per germline, CDR1 MNHEY and CDR2 SMNVEV (reference sequence). The CDR3, as DNA: TGTGCCAGCAGTTTGAGGGAAGACTCCTACGAGCAGTACTTC. It encodes CASSLREDSYEQYF.

V is TRBV5-1 and J is TRBJ1-2; 8 nucleotides agree with TRBD1. The CDR3 length is 15 residues. Germline CDR1 reads SGHRS; CDR2 reads YFSETQ. After removal of 0 bases from V and 6 bases from J, the junction contained 7 bases not matched to a gene. CDR3 protein: CASSLGAGGQNGYTF. The DNA for the CDR3 is TGCGCCAGCAGCTTGGGGGCAGGGGGCCAGAATGGCTACACCTTC.

Only a few counts were recorded for this clonotype. J is TRBJ2-1 and V is TRBV6-2 or TRBV6-3; 13 bases are shared with TRBD2. CDR1 is MNHEY and CDR2 is SVGEGT in the germline V gene. The CDR3 has 19 residues. The V and J ends lost 6 bases and 10 bases, in that order; junction bases with no gene match: 21. In DNA, the CDR3 is TGTGCCAGCAGAAACCCGATCCGAGGACTAGCGGGAGCCCCCGGAGAGCAGTTCTTC. As protein: CASRNPIRGLAGAPGEQFF.

The chain carries TRBV24-1 and TRBJ1-1; D is undetermined. The germline V and J ends were trimmed by 4 bases and 8 bases, with 10 bases remaining between them. Germline V CDR1 and CDR2: KGHDR, SFDVKD. The length of the CDR3 is 12 residues. In DNA, the CDR3 is TGTGCCACCAGTGACGAGCGGGGAGAAGCTTTCTTT. It codes for CATSDERGEAFF.

Many counts were recorded for this clonotype. The rearrangement links TRBV5-1 to TRBJ2-7; 8 bases align to TRBD1. The CDR3 length is 12 residues. CDR1 SGHRS and CDR2 YFSETQ come from the germline V gene. V lost 4 bases and J lost 4; bases outside the gene matches: 1. CDR3: CASSRTGYEQYF. CDR3 DNA sequence: TGCGCCAGCAGCAGGACAGGGTACGAGCAGTACTTC. The full variable domain, rest sourced from reference TRBV5-1 and TRBJ2-7, is KAGVTQTPRYLIKTRGQQVTLSCSPISGHRSVSWYQQTPGQGLQFLFEYFSETQRNKGNFPGRFSGRQFSNSRSEMNVSTLELGDSALYLCASSRTGYEQYFGPGTRLTVT.

This clonotype was detected ten times or more. The chain is built from TRBV5-1 and TRBJ1-4; D possibly corresponds to TRBD1 (5 bases). CDR3 length: 15 amino acids. The germline V and J ends were trimmed by 0 bases and 8 bases, with 14 bases remaining between them. Germline loops: CDR1 SGHRS, CDR2 YFSETQ. The CDR3 region has the DNA TGCGCCAGCAGCTTGGACAACAGGCCGGGGGAAAAACTGTTTTTT. As protein: CASSLDNRPGEKLFF.

This clonotype has only a few counts. The V call is TRBV7-9, the J call TRBJ2-7; weak D call: TRBD1 (6 bases). CDR1 is SEHNR and CDR2 is FQNEAQ in the germline V gene (reference sequence). This CDR3 comprises 14 residues. The V gene lost 2 bases and the J gene lost 3 bases, with 11 bases spanning the gap. As DNA, the CDR3 is TGTGCCAGCAGCTTAACGACAGGATACTACGAGCAGTACTTC. Translated: CASSLTTGYYEQYF.